This TCR beta chain was identified during a study of CD8 T cells in Susac syndrome. V gave up 7 bases and J gave up 8 bases; unmatched junction bases: 15. The germline CDR1 and CDR2 sequences are MDHEN and SYDVKM. This CDR3 contains 15 residues. The study's findings and limits: The authors acknowledged that the study's TCR sequencing and HLA analysis involved relatively few individuals.

Random-hexamer reverse transcription was applied to about 0.45 to 1 ug RNA. An immunoSEQ multiplex PCR generated amplified TCR beta CDR3 products spanning 54 Vbeta and 13 Jbeta. Each CDR3 protein gets one entry after TCRdb re-called the immunoSEQ multiplex PCR reads with MiXCR. The data contain 150,000 to 200,000 distinct CDR3 sequences, 85% to 95% of them singletons. It was treatment-naive patients with stable or active relapsing-remitting disease who made up the multiple sclerosis controls. TEMRA cells were FACS-enriched, unlike CD8+ and CD4+ T cells, which were negatively isolated. A note on this clonotype: No antigen is known for it.

The V call is TRBV28, the J call TRBJ1-2, with 8 positions matching TRBD1. Sample: CD4+ T cells from PBMCs. This receptor was identified in a human donor with multiple sclerosis. The CDR3 sequence: CASTLSGQGARGYTF. CDR3 nucleotides: TGTGCCAGCACGTTATCTGGTCAGGGGGCGCGAGGCTACACCTTC.